This T cell receptor beta chain was identified during a study of T cell responses to AZD1222 COVID-19 vaccine. This CDR3 has 15 amino acids. V lost 6 bases and J lost 0; bases outside the gene matches: 8. CDR1 is SGHTS and CDR2 is YDEGEE in the germline V gene. Study results and caveats: Across spike, vaccine-associated CD4 TCRs were found, dominant at 160-218 and 743-854. Nearly half of spike-specific TCRs reportedly target variant regions that are unmutated in the B.1.351 and B.1.1.7 variants.

Sequencing used immunoSEQ multiplex PCR; TCRdb keeps in-frame clones, though not all of them. The sample has about 100,000 clones; 86% are singletons. Comments on this clone: The antigen is unknown.

This rearrangement joins TRBV5-8 to TRBJ1-2, with TRBD1 identical over 7 bases. The specimen was peripheral blood, collected on day 0 of AZD1222 vaccination. The TCR comes from an adult in good health. CDR3: CASIRPGTANYGYTF. CDR3 bases: TGTGCCAGCATCCGACCGGGGACAGCTAACTATGGCTACACCTTC.